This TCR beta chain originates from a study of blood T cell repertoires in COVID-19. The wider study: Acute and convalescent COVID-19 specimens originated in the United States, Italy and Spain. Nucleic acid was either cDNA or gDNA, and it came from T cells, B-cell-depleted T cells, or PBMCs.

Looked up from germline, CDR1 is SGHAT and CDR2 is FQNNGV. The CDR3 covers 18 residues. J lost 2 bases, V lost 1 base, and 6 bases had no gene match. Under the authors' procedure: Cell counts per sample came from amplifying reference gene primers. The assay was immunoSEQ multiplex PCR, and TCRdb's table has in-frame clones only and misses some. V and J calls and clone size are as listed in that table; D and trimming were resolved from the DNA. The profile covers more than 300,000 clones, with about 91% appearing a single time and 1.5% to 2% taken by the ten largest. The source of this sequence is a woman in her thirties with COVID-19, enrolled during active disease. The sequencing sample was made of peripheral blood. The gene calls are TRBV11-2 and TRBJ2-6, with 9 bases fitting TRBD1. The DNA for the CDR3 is TGTGCCAGCAGCTTAGGACGGACAGGGGTGGCTGGGGCCAACGTCCTGACTTTC. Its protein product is CASSLGRTGVAGANVLTF.